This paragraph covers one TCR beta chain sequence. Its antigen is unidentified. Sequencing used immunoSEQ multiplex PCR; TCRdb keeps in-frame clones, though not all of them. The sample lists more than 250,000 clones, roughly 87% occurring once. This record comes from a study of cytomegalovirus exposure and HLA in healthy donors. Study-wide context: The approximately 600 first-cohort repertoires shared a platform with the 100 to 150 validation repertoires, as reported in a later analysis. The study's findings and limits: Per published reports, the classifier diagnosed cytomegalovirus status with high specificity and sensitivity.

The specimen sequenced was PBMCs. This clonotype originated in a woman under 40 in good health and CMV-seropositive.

CDR3 DNA: TGCGCCAGCAGCCTCCGGGACTTGAACTACAATGAGCAGTTCTTC. Its protein product is CASSLRDLNYNEQFF. The chain uses TRBV5-1 and TRBJ2-1, with D possibly matching TRBD2 (6 bases). CDR1 and CDR2 from the germline V gene are SGHRS and YFSETQ. Trimming left V 4 bases short and J 3 bases short, with 14 bases between. The length of the CDR3 is 15 residues.